This T cell receptor beta chain was obtained from a study of T cells in Graves' hyperthyroidism and ophthalmopathy. Study-wide findings and caveats: Most thyroid-expanded clonotypes above 0.001 were also found in blood. For ophthalmopathy, model prediction preceded onset by a median about 6 months.

Lactation, pregnancy, other autoimmune disease or uncontrolled infection led to exclusion of patients. The table lists this clonotype with many counts. What it recognizes is unknown. The V gene lost 0 bases and the J gene lost 6 bases, with 11 bases spanning the gap. The CDR3 is 14 amino acids. From germline, CDR1 is MGHRA and CDR2 YSYEKL. RNA transcripts were the template for amplifying TCR beta CDR3 regions. TCR CDR3 underwent first-round RT-PCR with the HTBI primer set. TCRdb reprocessed the multiplex PCR reads via MiXCR and lists one record per CDR3 protein. The sample has about 640,000 distinct CDR3 sequences, 20% to 25% seen once.

Input material: blood. This TCR was sampled from a man aged 25 to 40 with Graves' ophthalmopathy. J is TRBJ1-2 and V is TRBV4-1, with D unresolved. DNA of the CDR3: TGCGCCAGCAGCCAAGATAGGCCAGACGATGGCTACACCTTC. Its translation is CASSQDRPDDGYTF.